The sample holds a few counts of the clone carrying this TCR beta chain. This sample includes further DNA sequences coding for the same CDR3. The data are from a study of shared clonotypes between healthy human individuals. Measured with immunoSEQ multiplex PCR; TCRdb has only the in-frame clones, and not every one. The profile covers 1 million to 1.2 million clones, with 60% to 85% appearing a single time and roughly 0.82% taken by the ten largest. Specimen: memory CD4+ T cells from PBMCs. Subset defined: CD45RA-negative fraction. The clonotype originates from a man younger than 30 in good health. Some clones in this sample may be carry-over from other donors' samples.

In DNA form, the CDR3 reads TGTGCCAGCAGCCCTTTGGGGCATACGCAGTATTTT. Its protein is CASSPLGHTQYF. The V gene is TRBV7-2, the J gene TRBJ2-3; D possibly corresponds to TRBD1 (5 bases). Germline CDR1 reads SGHTA; CDR2 reads FQGNSA. Trimming took off 5 bases at V and 7 bases at J, with 10 bases between the two ends. The CDR3 consists of 12 residues. Full variable domain (rest looked up from reference TRBV7-2 and TRBJ2-3): GAGVSQSPSNKVTEKGKDVELRCDPISGHTALYWYRQSLGQGLEFLIYFQGNSAPDKSGLPSDRFSAERTGGSVSTLTIQRTQQEDSAVYLCASSPLGHTQYFGPGTRLTVL.